A single sample is the source of the 11 T cell receptor beta chains below, sequenced in a study of cytomegalovirus exposure and HLA in healthy donors. Vbeta (60) and Jbeta (13) primers were used in the PCR. The table came from immunoSEQ multiplex PCR; TCRdb's copy has only in-frame clones and leaves some out. The sample includes about 160,000 clones, about two thirds of them seen just once. The sample taken for sequencing was PBMCs. All receptors derive from a woman aged 25 to 39 in good health and CMV-seronegative.

The chain joins TRBV7-9 to TRBJ1-1; 7 nucleotides agree with TRBD1. Germline V gene lookup returns CDR1 SEHNR and CDR2 FQNEAQ (reference sequence). The ends lost 2 bases at V and 1 base at J; junction bases unmatched: 1. The CDR3 spans 14 residues. CDR3 in DNA: TGTGCCAGCAGCTTACAGGGGGGGAACACTGAAGCTTTCTTT. Translation gives CASSLQGGNTEAFF.

This clone was detected only a few times. The chain employs TRBV5-1 and TRBJ1-1, with D possibly being TRBD1 (6 bases). Germline CDR1 and CDR2: SGHRS and YFSETQ. This CDR3 contains 15 residues. Trimming removed 0 bases at V and 1 base at J, with 10 bases between. CDR3 nucleotides: TGCGCCAGCAGCTTGGTCCCCAGGGGGAACACTGAAGCTTTCTTT. Translated, it gives CASSLVPRGNTEAFF.

The V and J genes are TRBV30 and TRBJ1-1; TRBD1 agrees at 7 bases. CDR3 length equals 13 residues. From germline, CDR1 is GTSNPN and CDR2 SVGIG (reference sequence). Trimming removed 2 bases from V and 7 bases from J; junction bases left unmatched: 7. CDR3 bases: TGTGCCTGGAGTAATCGACAGGGCGGTGAAGCTTTCTTT. Protein: CAWSNRQGGEAFF.

This clone was picked up a small number of times. V gene TRBV5-4 combines with J gene TRBJ2-4; 8 nucleotides agree with TRBD2. CDR1 and CDR2 from the germline V gene are SGHNT and YYREEE (reference sequence). This CDR3 has 18 residues. V trimming: 3 bases; J trimming: 2 bases; junction bases outside the gene matches: 13. The CDR3 DNA reads as TGTGCCAGCAGCTCCCCAACTGGACTAGCTGCTACCAAAAACATTCAGTACTTC. It is translated as CASSSPTGLAATKNIQYF.

The sample holds a few counts of this clone. The chain has TRBV6-5 and TRBJ2-5; unclear D gene. V was shortened by 2 bases and J by 2 bases, with 9 bases between the two germline ends. The CDR3 runs to 14 residues. Germline CDR1 reads MNHEY; CDR2 reads SVGAGI. CDR3 sequence: CASSYATRQETQYF. CDR3 nucleotide sequence: TGTGCCAGCAGTTACGCCACGAGACAAGAGACCCAGTACTTC.

The chain couples TRBV6-5 to TRBJ2-2, with unresolved D. Germline V gene lookup returns CDR1 MNHEY and CDR2 SVGAGI. V was clipped by 6 bases and J by 3 bases, with 8 bases between them. The CDR3 is made up of 13 amino acids. CDR3 sequence: CASSLEYTGELFF. DNA of the CDR3: TGTGCCAGCAGCCTCGAGTACACCGGGGAGCTGTTTTTT.

This chain joins TRBV7-2 and TRBJ1-4, with D unresolved. Germline V lookup: CDR1 SGHTA, CDR2 FQGNSA. Trimming took 5 bases from V and 2 from J, leaving 9 bases between them. The CDR3 is 14 residues long. CDR3 in DNA: TGTGCCAGCAGCCTGGGAGGTACTAATGAAAAACTGTTTTTT. Its protein product is CASSLGGTNEKLFF.

This clone showed up just a few times. V usage is TRBV6-1 and J usage is TRBJ1-1; no clear D gene. Trimming left V 7 bases short and J 0 bases short, with 12 bases between. The CDR3 totals 14 residues. Per the germline V gene, CDR1 is MNHNS and CDR2 is SASEGT. The CDR3 DNA follows: TGTGCCAGCATTCTCGACGGGTTGAACACTGAAGCTTTCTTT. This codes for CASILDGLNTEAFF.

The J gene is TRBJ2-1, the V gene TRBV19, with D possibly matching TRBD2 (6 bases). The CDR3 has 13 amino acids. CDR1 is LNHDA, CDR2 SQIVND, per germline (reference sequence). V lost 6 bases and J lost 9, with 15 bases in between. CDR3 DNA: TGTGCCAGTAGACTAGCCCCTTCGGGTGAGCAGTTCTTC. Amino acid sequence: CASRLAPSGEQFF.

This clone was detected only once. The V call is TRBV9, the J call TRBJ1-5; TRBD1 agrees at 7 bases. Germline values: CDR1 SGDLS, CDR2 YYNGEE. J gave up 7 bases and V 4 bases, and 8 bases lay outside the gene matches. The CDR3 has 14 amino acids. This chain's CDR3 is CASSLSGGGQPQHF. CDR3 DNA: TGTGCCAGCAGCTTATCAGGGGGTGGACAGCCCCAGCATTTT.

The chain recombines TRBV28 with TRBJ2-1; TRBD2 might be the D (6 bases). There are 12 residues in the CDR3. The germline V gene encodes CDR1 MDHEN and CDR2 SYDVKM. V was trimmed by 3 bases and J by 14 bases, leaving 14 bases between them. The CDR3 nucleotides are TGTGCCAGCAGTTTCCAGGAGCCGGGGGAGTTCTTC. This gives the protein CASSFQEPGEFF.